A single sample gave rise to the 16 T cell receptor beta chains below, sequenced in a study of shared clonotypes between healthy human individuals. TCRdb's copy holds only in-frame clones and misses some; the assay was immunoSEQ multiplex PCR. The table lists about 2 million clones, 85% to 95% of them singletons. Input material: naive CD4+ T cells sorted from blood. The subset denotes: CD45RA+ positively selected. All receptors derive from a man younger than 30 in good health.

The chain is built from TRBV5-4 and TRBJ2-7, with 10 bases lining up with TRBD1. The V gene's germline CDR1 is SGHNT and CDR2 YYREEE (reference sequence). CDR3 length: 15 amino acids. V shed 5 bases, J shed 3 bases, and the junction held 8 bases outside the gene matches. CDR3 in DNA: TGTGCCAGCAGGCGCGGGACAGGGGAATACTACGAGCAGTACTTC. This codes for CASRRGTGEYYEQYF. Drawing the rest from reference TRBV5-4 and TRBJ2-7, the complete variable domain is ETGVTQSPTHLIKTRGQQVTLRCSSQSGHNTVSWYQQALGQGPQFIFQYYREEENGRGNFPPRFSGLQFPNYSSELNVNALELDDSALYLCASRRGTGEYYEQYFGPGTRLTVT.

The chain employs TRBV7-9 and TRBJ1-2; weak D call: TRBD1 (6 bases). With 3 bases removed from V and 4 bases from J, the gap between germline ends came to 12 bases. The CDR3 consists of 14 residues. Looked up from germline, CDR1 is SEHNR and CDR2 is FQNEAQ (reference sequence). The CDR3 coding sequence is TGTGCCAGCAGCTTCCGGACAGATGGCTATGGCTACACCTTC. Amino acids: CASSFRTDGYGYTF.

The gene calls are TRBV5-4 and TRBJ1-4; TRBD1 aligns across 9 bases. From germline, CDR1 is SGHNT and CDR2 YYREEE (reference sequence). Germline trimming cut 2 bases from V and 7 bases from J; bases unmatched to any gene: 6. This CDR3 region has 15 residues. CDR3 protein: CASSLSQGATEKLFF. The CDR3 bases are TGTGCCAGCAGCTTATCACAGGGGGCAACTGAAAAACTGTTTTTT.

The chain has TRBV2 and TRBJ2-3; a weak D match, TRBD1 (6 bases). The V gene lost 5 bases and the J gene lost 0 bases, with 15 bases spanning the gap. CDR1 SNHLY and CDR2 FYNNEI come from the germline V gene. This CDR3 contains 16 residues. Here the CDR3 DNA reads TGTGCCAGCAGTCCACCCAGGGGAACCAGCACAGATACGCAGTATTTT. As protein: CASSPPRGTSTDTQYF.

The V and J genes are TRBV6-4 and TRBJ2-5; 8 nucleotides line up with TRBD1. V gave up 7 bases and J gave up 4 bases; unmatched junction bases: 2. Per the germline V gene, CDR1 is MRHNA and CDR2 is SNTAGT. The CDR3 spans 12 residues. For the CDR3, the DNA is TGTGCCAGCACCGGGACAGGAGAGACCCAGTACTTC. It codes for CASTGTGETQYF.

The genes are TRBV19 and TRBJ2-7; D is undetermined. This CDR3 comprises 13 residues. Germline-derived CDR1 and CDR2 are LNHDA and SQIVND (reference sequence). Trimming took off 4 bases at V and 3 bases at J, with 10 bases between the two ends. In DNA form, the CDR3 reads TGTGCCAGTAGTAGAGGAGCCAACTACGAGCAGTACTTC. Translation: CASSRGANYEQYF.

The chain joins TRBV4-1 to TRBJ2-3; D is uncertain. Between the trimmed V and J ends, which lost 4 bases and 0 bases, there was a span of 14 bases. This CDR3 contains 16 residues. Germline values: CDR1 MGHRA, CDR2 YSYEKL. CDR3 bases: TGCGCCAGCAGCCTCCTCCTAGGGATTAGCACAGATACGCAGTATTTT. Its protein product is CASSLLLGISTDTQYF.

Of note for this clone: Other DNA sequences in the same sample also yield this CDR3. The chain combines TRBV4-1 with TRBJ1-2; 9 bases are shared with TRBD1. In germline, CDR1 is MGHRA, CDR2 YSYEKL. The CDR3 has 15 amino acids. V lost 3 bases to trimming and J lost 4 bases; unmatched junction nucleotides: 6. CDR3 in DNA: TGCGCCAGCAGCCATTCACCGGGACAGGGCTATGGCTACACCTTC. Its protein product is CASSHSPGQGYGYTF.

V is TRBV19 and J is TRBJ2-3, with 8 bases identical to TRBD1. V shed 4 bases, J shed 1 base, and the junction held 7 bases outside the gene matches. The CDR3 length is 16 residues. The germline CDR1 and CDR2 sequences are LNHDA and SQIVND (reference sequence). Here the CDR3 DNA reads TGTGCCAGTAGTAGCCAGAGACAGGGGCGCACAGATACGCAGTATTTT. This codes for CASSSQRQGRTDTQYF.

The CDR3 nucleotides read TGTGCCAGCAGTTACGACAGATTGAACACTGAAGCTTTCTTT. Translation gives CASSYDRLNTEAFF. The gene calls are TRBV6-5 and TRBJ1-1; TRBD1 is a possible D gene (5 bases). The CDR3 runs to 14 residues. The V and J ends lost 2 bases and 0 bases respectively, with 7 bases between them. Germline-derived CDR1 and CDR2 are MNHEY and SVGAGI.

The chain uses TRBV30 and TRBJ1-6; D ambiguous. The CDR3 has 15 residues. The ends were cut back, 3 bases at V and 8 bases at J, with 17 bases in the middle. Per germline, CDR1 GTSNPN and CDR2 SVGIG (reference sequence). The CDR3 sequence: CAWRYWTVDDSPLHF. The DNA of the CDR3 is TGTGCCTGGAGGTACTGGACCGTAGACGATTCACCCCTCCACTTT.

The genes are TRBV30 and TRBJ2-7, with 10 bases matching TRBD2. There are 14 residues in the CDR3. V lost 8 bases and J lost 1; bases outside the gene matches: 8. The germline gives CDR1 GTSNPN, CDR2 SVGIG (reference sequence). This chain's CDR3 is CAVPFSGRSYEQYF. CDR3 in DNA: TGTGCCGTACCGTTTAGCGGGAGGTCCTACGAGCAGTACTTC.

CDR3 bases: TGTGCAAGTCGCTTCAGGAAGAAGAGTCGCACCGGGGAGCTGTTTTTT. This translates into CASRFRKKSRTGELFF. This sequence joins TRBV12-2 and TRBJ2-2; the D call TRBD1 from the table was never checked on the DNA. TRBV12-2 is a documented pseudogene. The CDR3 runs 16 residues.

In this sample, this clone turned up many times. J is TRBJ2-5 and V is TRBV29-1, with D uncertain. V shed 6 bases and J shed 5 bases, with 16 bases lying between them. CDR3 length: 13 amino acids. CDR1 is SQVTM and CDR2 is ANQGSEA in the germline V gene. The CDR3 here is CSVNIGGTETQYF. The CDR3 DNA sequence: TGCAGCGTAAATATCGGTGGCACGGAGACCCAGTACTTC. The full variable domain, rest sourced from reference TRBV29-1 and TRBJ2-5, is SAVISQKPSRDICQRGTSLTIQCQVDSQVTMMFWYRQQPGQSLTLIATANQGSEATYESGFVIDKFPISRPNLTFSTLTVSNMSPEDSSIYLCSVNIGGTETQYFGPGTRLLVL.

The gene calls are TRBV6-6 and TRBJ2-7; possible D gene TRBD2, 5 bases. Trimming removed 2 bases at V and 1 base at J, with 6 bases between. The CDR3 has 13 residues. The V gene's germline CDR1 is MNHNY and CDR2 SVGAGI (reference sequence). The CDR3 nucleotides read TGTGCCAGCAGTTACGGGGAGTCCTACGAGCAGTACTTC. Translated, it gives CASSYGESYEQYF.

The chain employs TRBV6-5 and TRBJ2-5, with no clear D. Germline V gene sequence: CDR1 MNHEY, CDR2 SVGAGI. The V end lost 5 bases, the J end lost 4 bases, and 14 bases lay between the germline ends. The CDR3 extends over 14 amino acids. The chain's CDR3 is CASSSTMNRETQYF. CDR3 DNA: TGTGCCAGCAGTAGCACGATGAACCGAGAGACCCAGTACTTC.